This T cell receptor (beta chain) was found in a study of cytomegalovirus exposure and HLA in healthy donors (dated by TCRdb to about 2017). As for the study more broadly: According to an earlier analysis of 587 of the donors, about 179 million T cells yielded 120 million or so unique TCR beta sequences and about 300 Gb of sequence data. An early release covering about 600 HLA-typed donors comprised about 310 gigabases of sequencing data and 65 million to 100 million unique TCR sequences. Among the roughly 390 genotyped donors, approximately 76% belonged to the genetic ancestry cluster associated with self-reported Caucasian donors. The study was designed to test whether signatures of past pathogen exposure could be identified by cataloging public T cell receptors. The study profiled the T cell repertoires of fewer than 850 subjects by immunosequencing and related them to cytomegalovirus serostatus. Besides the first cohort of 666 subjects, a separate validation cohort made up of roughly 130 different subjects was used. To predict cytomegalovirus infection status, the study brought together high-throughput TCR immunosequencing, statistical association of individual TCRs with disease status, and machine learning. To study patterns of TCR occurrence, a later analysis re-analyzed previously published TCR beta repertoires from hundreds of donors and added high-resolution HLA genotyping. The later analysis used no new phenotypic data to find candidate immune exposures, relying instead on TCR beta sequences and their occurrence across donors. An earlier analysis of 587 of the donors used high-throughput TCR beta sequencing to judge whether each TCR beta V gene segment behaved as functional or pseudogenic. Donor age, sex, ethnicity and CMV serostatus were compiled together with the repertoire data. In a later genetic analysis, genome-wide SNP genotypes for about 65% of the roughly 670 donors were used, and that subset was treated as a discovery cohort. Every discovery cohort repertoire had been produced on one sequencing platform. Both class I and class II loci were covered by HLA typing, at four-digit resolution. The number of typed donors differed by locus: about 629-630 for A, B, C, DRB1 and DQB1; 522 for DQA1; 606 for DPA1; and some 450 for DPB1. A few DR-DQ haplotypes were handled as single units for association and clustering because linkage in the cohort was strong. Across approximately 400 genotyped donors of the cohort, an average of roughly 230,000 unique TCR beta nucleotide sequences per donor were sequenced, and roughly 20% of those sequences were non-productive. Overall study outcomes, separate from this receptor: Some IMGT-functional V segments, including TRBV6-2 and TRBV6-3, could not be told apart with the 87-base-pair reads, so those segments were excluded. A further reported finding was that TCR beta sequences accurately predicted the HLA-A and HLA-B alleles for most subjects in the first cohort. HLA typing was unavailable for some donors at each locus, so association tests used only the typed subset. The only immune exposure information available for the cohort was CMV serostatus. Fewer than 20 rarely observed V segments, including chromosome 9 orphons, were excluded from the earlier analysis of almost 600 of the donors because counts were too low. Correlated functional status among segregating V segments might reflect linkage disequilibrium, but an unknown experimental factor could not be ruled out. A later analysis found that most CMV-associated TCR beta chains appeared HLA-restricted, with HLA associations seemingly driven largely by CMV exposure. In an earlier analysis of fewer than 700 of the donors, most TCR beta V segments appeared in productive rearrangements about 87% or about 30% of the time, broadly matching IMGT annotations. Sequencing depth was assumed to be roughly uniform across donors in the presence/absence analyses, though that assumption may not hold. A cluster of highly shared sequence variants was judged likely to be a technical artifact of the sequencing pipeline. Compared with equally common non-associated chains, HLA-associated TCR beta chains in a later analysis were more clonally expanded and had lower generation probabilities. It was suggested by the authors that the approach could potentially be generalized to other disease states and immunological phenotypes. This cohort had only TCR beta chains sequenced, and the lack of alpha or paired-chain data limited which features could be detected. In both the original and validation cohorts, the classifier was reported to diagnose cytomegalovirus status with high specificity and sensitivity. V-gene and J-gene trimming of TCR beta chains was associated with a missense DCLRE1C variant in a later genetic analysis, and the association was replicated in an independent cohort. In vitro tests confirmed that a few of the cytomegalovirus-associated TCR beta chains recognize cytomegalovirus antigens. A later genetic analysis reported fewer N-insertions in productive TCRs among donors in an Asian-associated ancestry cluster than the approximately 670-donor mean. Specific HLA alleles were associated with around 18,000 TCR beta sequences at a false discovery rate of 0.05 in a later analysis. When HLA alleles, especially DR and DQ, strongly co-occurred, attributing TCR associations to individual alleles was difficult. The study listed 170 or so TCR beta chains as associated with cytomegalovirus. Across donors, most TCR sequences were observed very rarely, whereas some public TCRs were present in many individuals. A later analysis reported that several top co-occurrence clusters appeared linked to parvovirus B19, influenza, CMV and Epstein-Barr virus. In a later analysis, TCR association rates were found to vary across HLA loci, with the most associated TCRs seen for DRB1 alleles and the fewest for HLA-C alleles.

CDR1 is given as MNHEY and CDR2 as SMNVEV, both from the germline V gene (reference sequence). V loses 3 bases, J loses 0 bases, and the germline ends lie 17 bases apart. Including cysteine and phenylalanine, the CDR3 has 18 amino acids. Of all the DNA, just the CDR3 is kept, 54 bases in frame from base 1. Libraries were made using the immunoSEQ multiplex PCR assay. The multiplex PCR relied on a mix of 60 forward primers for TCR Vbeta segments and 13 reverse primers for TCR Jbeta segments. A multiplex PCR assay on genomic DNA amplified the CDR3 region of rearranged TCR beta genes. The Illumina HiSeq System was used to sequence the amplified TCR beta libraries as 87-base-pair reads. Per the authors' processing: A later analysis tallied 80 million to 95 million unique TCR beta chains across the 666 repertoires, and approximately 11 million of those chains were shared by two or more donors. Raw reads were error-corrected and collapsed into unique sequences with a nearest-neighbor algorithm that merged closely related sequences to remove PCR and sequencing errors. Alignment of CDR3 sequences to IMGT reference sequences was used to assign V, D and J gene segments. For a sequence to be retained, at least a six-nucleotide match to both a V gene segment and a J gene segment was required. Rearrangements were classified as productive when the CDR3 lacked stop codons and remained in frame with V and J, and all other rearrangements were classified as non-productive. Following IMGT convention, CDR3 was defined as the stretch from the second conserved V-encoded cysteine to the conserved J-encoded phenylalanine. The earlier analysis of about 610 of the donors excluded any sequence lacking an unambiguous match to a single V gene segment. In an earlier analysis of a few hundred of the donors, V segments were called functional above 56.7% productive rearrangements and were called segregating when the between-donor standard deviation exceeded 5%. To diagnose cytomegalovirus status from the catalog of TCR beta chain sequences, a statistical classification framework was built. A later analysis assigned V and J genes by comparing TCR nucleotide sequences with IMGT/GENE-DB human TR gene sequences. Using the TCRdist pipeline, a later analysis assigned CDR3 sequences along with most-parsimonious VDJ recombination scenarios. A later analysis defined each TCR beta chain by its CDR3 amino acid sequence plus V-gene family, and excluded reads lacking a unique V-gene family. A later analysis removed 592 highly shared, low-generation-probability nucleotide sequences to deal with suspected cross-contamination and a sequencing artifact. A later analysis calculated a clonal expansion index for each public chain from normalized within-repertoire ranks of inferred template counts. In a later analysis, generation probabilities were computed with a VDJ recombination model fitted to out-of-frame rearrangements, and the resulting probabilities were checked against IGoR. Hypergeometric tests were used in a later analysis to score TCR-TCR, TCR-HLA and TCR-CMV co-occurrence, with a repertoire-size bias correction applied to the TCR pairs. In a later analysis, false discovery rates were estimated by permuting HLA or CMV assignments 20 times. In a later analysis, co-occurring TCRs were grouped using DBSCAN, with TCRdist sequence similarity added in when clustering inside HLA-allele-positive subsets. Repertoires with fewer than 30,000 or more than 120,000 public chains were left out of co-occurrence clustering, as were a few repertoires with anomalous nucleotide sharing. Here the immuneACCESS table is served through TCRdb, limited to in-frame sequences with V and J called. Missing clones are a known gap in these copies; in checked studies unresolved V genes cover under half, and the rest lacks a known reason. V, J and clone size are those of that table, while D and trimming were read from the DNA. Present in this sample are about 200,000 clones, 82% of which were seen just once. 6.5% of the sample rests with the top ten.

The cohort comprised fewer than 700 healthy bone marrow donors. All cohort members were sampled while nominally healthy, although unrecorded immune exposures were likely present. The donor was CMV seropositive and was included in the group of 270 or so seropositive cohort members. Each donor provided a peripheral blood sample, and peripheral blood mononuclear cells were used for TCR beta sequencing. Genomic DNA extraction from the blood cell samples was performed with the Qiagen DNeasy Blood Extraction Kit. This clone occurred once. Its antigen target is currently unknown. The record has no base qualities; no much larger clone is one base away.

Material for sequencing was PBMCs. The clonotype was recovered from a woman aged 45 to 65 in good health and CMV-seropositive. The sequence joins TRBV27 to TRBJ1-4, with no reliable assignment of the D segment. The DNA sequence is TGTGCCAGCAGTTTCCTCCCCCCGGGAGCGGCAACTAATGAAAAACTGTTTTTT. This codes for CASSFLPPGAATNEKLFF. Supplemented by the reference TRBV27 and TRBJ1-4 proteins around the CDR3, the complete variable domain is EAQVTQNPRYLITVTGKKLTVTCSQNMNHEYMSWYRQDPGLGLRQIYYSMNVEVTDKGDVPEGYKVSRKEKRNFPLILESPSPNQTSLYFCASSFLPPGAATNEKLFFGSGTQLSVL.